A single sample gave rise to the 10 T cell receptor beta chains below, sequenced in a study of blood T cells in healthy people across ages. A J-beta primer mix and a sample-barcoded 5' primer were used in a second PCR of about 7 to 11 cycles. TCRdb recomputed calls from the 5' RACE reads with MiXCR, one row per CDR3 protein. In the table there are 600,000 to 800,000 distinct CDR3 sequences, 20% to 25% of which are singletons. Sequencing was performed on blood. The source of these receptors is a man aged 65-85 years in good health.

The table lists this clonotype with a few counts. CDR3 bases: TGTGCCAGCAGGCGGGCCCTCAAGGGGGACACTGAAGCTTTCTTT. Translated, it gives CASRRALKGDTEAFF. The rearrangement uses TRBV12-3 or TRBV12-4 and TRBJ1-1; D is possibly TRBD1 (6 bases). V shed 6 bases and J shed 3 bases, with 17 bases lying between them. CDR3 size: 15 residues.

This clonotype was counted only a few times. The chain employs TRBV19 and TRBJ2-1; D not resolved. The J call is doubtful: the DNA matches TRBJ2-5 better. CDR1 is LNHDA, CDR2 SQIVND, per germline (reference sequence). CDR3 size: 15 residues. The CDR3 here is CASSIGVPHPGTQYF. CDR3 bases: TGTGCCAGTAGTATAGGAGTACCCCATCCGGGGACCCAGTACTTC.

A few counts support this clonotype. The V gene is TRBV6-6, the J gene TRBJ2-1; D ambiguous. V dropped 2 bases and J dropped 0 bases, with 11 bases sitting between them. CDR3 length equals 16 residues. Germline-derived CDR1 and CDR2 are MNHNY and SVGAGI (reference sequence). CDR3 coding DNA: TGTGCCAGCAGTTACGCTCCTATCAGCTCCTACAATGAGCAGTTCTTC. Protein: CASSYAPISSYNEQFF.

In its sample, this clonotype was seen a few times. J is TRBJ2-4 and V is TRBV2, with a weak D call TRBD1 (5 bases). CDR1 and CDR2 (germline): SNHLY, FYNNEI. This CDR3 region has 16 residues. V dropped 2 bases and J dropped 0 bases, with 11 bases sitting between them. Here the CDR3 DNA reads TGTGCCAGCAGTGAAAGGACACTTCTAGCCAAAAACATTCAGTACTTC. Its protein is CASSERTLLAKNIQYF.

V gene TRBV4-3 combines with J gene TRBJ2-3; TRBD2 agrees at 14 bases. The CDR3 length is 19 residues. From germline, CDR1 is LGHNA and CDR2 YSLEER. V shed 2 bases, J shed 2 bases, and the junction held 9 bases outside the gene matches. The CDR3 region has the DNA TGCGCCAGCAGCCAAAGACTAGCGGGAGGGCCTGAGTCCACAGATACGCAGTATTTT. This encodes CASSQRLAGGPESTDTQYF.

The CDR3 spells CASSKQRPGANVLTF. CDR3 nucleotide sequence: TGTGCCAGCAGTAAACAGAGACCTGGGGCCAACGTCCTGACTTTC. The J gene is TRBJ2-6, the V gene TRBV28; D uncertain. From germline, CDR1 is MDHEN and CDR2 SYDVKM. The CDR3 is made up of 15 amino acids. Trimming cost V 5 bases and J 2 bases, with 10 bases left between them.

This clonotype was detected only a few times. J is TRBJ2-7 and V is TRBV11-3; 10 bases map to TRBD1. J was trimmed by 4 bases and V by 3 bases; bases with no gene match: 12. CDR3 length equals 17 residues. From germline, CDR1 is SGHNT and CDR2 YENEEA. The CDR3 coding sequence is TGTGCCAGCAGCTTGGACAGAGACCGGGACAGGGGTTACGAGCAGTACTTC. Its protein product is CASSLDRDRDRGYEQYF.

This clonotype came up a few times. The V call is TRBV5-1, the J call TRBJ2-3, with D tentatively TRBD1 or TRBD2 (5 bases each). CDR3 length: 14 amino acids. The V end was cut by 5 bases, the J end by 4 bases, with 14 bases between. Germline V gives CDR1 SGHRS, CDR2 YFSETQ. DNA of the CDR3: TGCGCCAGCAGGACTACCCAAGGGGCAGATACGCAGTATTTT. Translated: CASRTTQGADTQYF.

This chain uses TRBV27 with TRBJ2-6, with 9 bases identical to TRBD1. This CDR3 spans 19 amino acids. Germline V gives CDR1 MNHEY, CDR2 SMNVEV (reference sequence). Trimming at V came to 3 bases and at J to 0 bases, leaving 9 bases not matched to a gene. The CDR3 region is CASSFGGQGPFSGANVLTF. The DNA for the CDR3 is TGTGCCAGCAGTTTCGGGGGACAGGGACCTTTCTCTGGGGCCAACGTCCTGACTTTC.

This clonotype was seen only a few times. V and J are TRBV6-6 and TRBJ1-3; the D is unclear. Germline CDR1 reads MNHNY; CDR2 reads SVGAGI (reference sequence). Trimming stripped 4 bases from V and 1 base from J, with 14 bases between. There are 16 residues in the CDR3. Written as DNA, the CDR3 is TGTGCCAGCAGTTTATCCATGCAGAGATCTGGAAACACCATATATTTT. Protein sequence: CASSLSMQRSGNTIYF.